This TCR beta chain is from a study of OX40 agonist ivuxolimab in advanced cancers. Study-level background: In this cohort, patients received ivuxolimab, an agonistic anti-OX40 (CD134) antibody. Patients were treated with intravenous ivuxolimab, dosed at 0.01 to 10 mg/kg and infused every 2 weeks. The study enrolled dose-escalation patients with hepatocellular carcinoma, melanoma, renal cell or head and neck cancer.

Sampled blood was obtained at baseline, cycle 4 day 1, and cycle 7 day 1. Trimming cost V 2 bases and J 7 bases, with 6 bases left between them. Germline loops: CDR1 SGHTS, CDR2 YDEGEE. CDR3 length: 12 residues. This table comes from immunoSEQ multiplex PCR, and its TCRdb copy is limited to in-frame clones, with some not included. Of approximately 60,000 clones listed, about 87% are singletons. Sequenced material: CD4+ or CD8+ T cells sorted from blood, taken in a trial of the OX40 agonist ivuxolimab. The chain uses TRBV5-8 and TRBJ2-2; D is undetermined. The sequence came from an adult with an advanced solid tumor such as melanoma, head and neck, liver or kidney cancer. CDR3 coding DNA: TGTGCCAGCAGCTTTTGGGACGGGGAGCTGTTTTTT. Amino acids: CASSFWDGELFF.